This T cell receptor beta chain comes out of a study of blood T cell repertoires in COVID-19. Sequencing used immunoSEQ multiplex PCR; TCRdb keeps in-frame clones, though not all of them. The sample shows approximately 300,000 clones, just under 90% of them seen only once. CDR3 size: 14 residues. Germline V gene sequence: CDR1 MGHRA, CDR2 YSYEKL. Between the trimmed V and J ends, which lost 4 bases and 0 bases, there was a span of 9 bases. The sequenced sample was peripheral blood. The receptor comes from a woman aged 25-40 years with COVID-19, enrolled during active disease. The chain employs TRBV4-1 and TRBJ1-1; unclear D gene. CDR3 loop: CASSRLAMNTEAFF. DNA for the CDR3: TGCGCCAGCAGCCGTTTGGCCATGAACACTGAAGCTTTCTTT.